This T cell receptor (beta chain) is from a study of identical twins. Overall study results and limits: Low generation-probability sequences were in excess among twin-shared out-of-frame alpha sequences. Weaker excess twin sharing was seen among beta out-of-frame sequences.

Unique molecular identifiers were present on the cDNA, and a universal primer site came from template switching. TCRdb recomputed calls from the 5' RACE reads with MiXCR, one row per CDR3 protein. In the table there are around 680,000 distinct CDR3 sequences, around 8.6% of which are singletons. Everyone who donated was a healthy Caucasian. Germline CDR1 and CDR2: SEHNR and FQNEAQ (reference sequence). The CDR3 extends over 15 amino acids. V lost 5 bases to trimming and J lost 6 bases, with 16 bases between them. This clonotype turned up a few times. The target antigen is unknown. These same data were also listed under a study on yellow fever vaccine responses in identical twins.

The sample comprised PBMCs. The chain has TRBV7-9 and TRBJ1-4; D is unresolved. The receptor was derived from a woman aged 18 to 35 in good health. The CDR3 is CASSPPRDSDEKLFF. CDR3 nucleotide sequence: TGTGCCAGCAGCCCTCCACGGGATTCCGATGAAAAACTGTTTTTT.